This is a list of T cell receptor beta chains from one sample in a study of blood T cell repertoires in COVID-19. Repertoires were generated with immunoSEQ multiplex PCR, while TCRdb's copy carries only in-frame clones and drops some. The table records around 260,000 clones, under 85% of them present only once. Sequencing was performed on peripheral blood. The receptor source for this set is a human donor with COVID-19, enrolled during active disease. The donor label of this sample is uncertain. Each CDR3 is given with its conserved first and last residue. D genes are given only for firm matches. Clone size is not always given. Where it is, it says once, few, many or a class for expanded clones.

j_call cdr3_length v_call clone_size d_call cdr3_aa cdr3_nt
TRBJ2-1 15 TRBV11-2 - - CASSFTAGTYNEQFF TGTGCCAGCAGCTTTACGGCGGGAACCTACAATGAGCAGTTCTTC
TRBJ2-7 16 TRBV11-2 - - CASSRGVGASSYEQYF TGTGCCAGCAGTCGAGGTGTGGGGGCAAGCTCCTACGAGCAGTACTTC
TRBJ1-2 12 TRBV12-3/TRBV12-4 - - CASSLVLYGYTF TGTGCCAGCAGTTTAGTTCTGTATGGCTACACCTTC
TRBJ2-1 19 TRBV3-1/TRBV3-2 - TRBD1 CASSQGRAAGDRGGHEQFF TGTGCCAGCAGCCAAGGAAGGGCAGCGGGGGACAGGGGAGGCCATGAGCAGTTCTTC
TRBJ2-2 15 TRBV2 - TRBD1 CASRLGTGVTGELFF TGTGCCAGCAGACTTGGGACAGGGGTCACCGGGGAGCTGTTTTTT
TRBJ2-7 15 TRBV5-1 - - CASSLIGPSSYEQYF TGCGCCAGCAGCCTGATTGGGCCGAGCTCCTACGAGCAGTACTTC
TRBJ1-6 14 TRBV2 once - CASSENGAGSPLHF TGTGCCAGCAGTGAAAATGGGGCCGGGTCACCCCTCCACTTT
TRBJ1-4 13 TRBV30 - - CAWSSSFQGKLFF TGTGCCTGGAGTAGTTCCTTTCAGGGAAAACTGTTTTTT
TRBJ1-3 13 TRBV27 - TRBD1 CASRDRGGNTIYF TGTGCCAGCCGGGACAGGGGTGGAAACACCATATATTTT
TRBJ1-2 12 TRBV9 few - CASSAGIFGYTF TGTGCCAGCAGCGCAGGGATTTTTGGCTACACCTTC
TRBJ2-2 16 TRBV27 - TRBD2 CASLKAASGITGELFF TGTGCCAGCCTTAAAGCGGCTAGCGGTATAACCGGGGAGCTGTTTTTT
TRBJ2-3 15 TRBV6-1 once - CASSEDRDYTHTQYF TGTGCCAGCAGTGAAGACAGGGACTACACCCATACGCAGTATTTT
TRBJ1-2 15 TRBV5-1 - TRBD1 CASSLDRQGIRGYTF TGCGCCAGCAGCTTGGACCGACAGGGGATTCGTGGCTACACCTTC
TRBJ2-7 19 TRBV4-1 few TRBD2 CASSQDPGLAGGLTYEQYF TGCGCCAGCAGCCAAGATCCGGGACTAGCGGGAGGATTAACCTACGAGCAGTACTTC
TRBJ2-1 17 TRBV6-2/TRBV6-3 - TRBD2 CASSYSTELAGLNEQFF TGTGCCAGCAGTTACTCGACAGAACTAGCGGGACTAAATGAGCAGTTCTTC
TRBJ2-7 16 TRBV19 - - CASSITRHPSSYEQYF TGTGCCAGTAGTATAACGCGACACCCGAGCTCCTACGAGCAGTACTTC
TRBJ2-7 15 TRBV29-1 - TRBD2 CSVGGLAGSTYEQYF TGCAGCGTTGGGGGACTAGCGGGTTCTACCTACGAGCAGTACTTC
TRBJ2-1 14 TRBV28 once TRBD1 CASRGTGGWAEQFF TGTGCCAGCAGGGGGACAGGGGGTTGGGCTGAGCAGTTCTTC
TRBJ2-7 15 TRBV3-1/TRBV3-2 - - CASSQEHTGSYEQYF TGTGCCAGCAGCCAGGAACATACAGGGTCCTACGAGCAGTACTTC
TRBJ2-2 15 TRBV6-5 - TRBD1 CASSRQGIRTGELFF TGTGCCAGCAGTCGACAGGGGATAAGGACCGGGGAGCTGTTTTTT
TRBJ2-7 13 TRBV28 - - CASNSGQSYEQYF TGTGCCAGCAATTCTGGACAGTCCTACGAGCAGTACTTC
TRBJ1-3 17 TRBV5-4 - TRBD1 CASSLPTRGVSGNTIYF TGTGCCAGCAGCTTGCCCACCAGGGGGGTCTCTGGAAACACCATATATTTT
TRBJ1-5 13 TRBV3-1/TRBV3-2 - - CASSRSANQPQHF TGTGCCAGCAGCCGGTCCGCGAATCAGCCCCAGCATTTT
TRBJ1-3 16 TRBV28 - - CASTLGEVSSGNTIYF TGTGCCAGCACCCTGGGGGAGGTTAGCTCTGGAAACACCATATATTTT
TRBJ2-1 14 TRBV10-3 - TRBD2 CACGPLAGENEQFF TGTGCCTGCGGCCCCCTAGCGGGTGAAAATGAGCAGTTCTTC
TRBJ2-3 15 TRBV6-5 - - CASRSLVLVTDTQYF TGTGCCAGCAGATCACTAGTTTTGGTGACAGATACGCAGTATTTT
TRBJ1-1 17 TRBV7-2 - TRBD1 CASSLGSTGALNTEAFF TGTGCCAGCAGCTTAGGTTCGACAGGGGCCTTGAACACTGAAGCTTTCTTT
TRBJ1-1 16 TRBV11-2 - TRBD1 CASSGPAGTENTEAFF TGTGCCAGCAGCGGCCCCGCCGGGACAGAGAACACTGAAGCTTTCTTT
TRBJ1-6 15 TRBV6-5 - TRBD1 CASSYSDRDNSPLHF TGTGCCAGCAGTTACTCTGACAGGGATAATTCACCCCTCCACTTT
TRBJ1-6 14 TRBV28 once - CASSSRGEYSPLHF TGTGCCAGCAGCTCCCGCGGGGAGTACTCACCCCTCCACTTT
TRBJ1-6 14 TRBV11-2 - TRBD1 CASSSGGRPSPLHF TGTGCCAGCAGTTCAGGGGGGCGGCCATCACCCCTCCACTTT